This entry is about one T cell receptor (beta chain). Its antigen remains unknown. The data belong to a study of cytomegalovirus exposure and HLA in healthy donors. V was trimmed by 8 bases and J by 5 bases, leaving 21 bases between them. Germline CDR1 reads SGHVS; CDR2 reads FQNEAQ. The CDR3 has 15 amino acids. Study-level points and caveats: Per a prior analysis, the majority of TCR beta V segments were productive roughly 87% or roughly 30% of the time. With later analysis, a missense DCLRE1C variant became linked to TCR beta V- and J-gene trimming. Reports showed the classifier diagnosing cytomegalovirus status with high specificity and sensitivity.

The PCR was carried out with 60 Vbeta primers and 13 Jbeta primers. Methods used by the authors: In a later analysis, of around 85 million unique beta chains, around 11 million appeared in at least two donors. Repertoires were generated with immunoSEQ multiplex PCR, while TCRdb's copy carries only in-frame clones and drops some. V, J and clone size are taken as reported in that table, and D and trimming were inferred from the DNA itself. The data contain 90,000 to 120,000 clones, around 76% of them singletons. The specimen sequenced was PBMCs. This receptor was identified in a man aged 18 to 29 in good health and CMV-seronegative. This chain uses TRBV7-8 with TRBJ1-2; maybe TRBD1 (5 bases). The CDR3 is CASLLQAGGGYGYTF. Written as DNA, the CDR3 is TGTGCCAGCCTCCTTCAAGCGGGGGGTGGTTATGGCTACACCTTC.